The entry below gives a single T cell receptor beta chain sequence along with its context. The record originates from a study of shared clonotypes between healthy human individuals. CD45RO-negative, CCR7-positively selected cells formed the naive CD8 fraction, excluding terminally differentiated effector memory CD45RA+ cells. The repertoire was sequenced with immunoSEQ multiplex PCR; TCRdb's copy has only in-frame clones and lacks some. The table lists some 2 million clones, approximately 95% of them singletons. The material sequenced was naive CD8+ T cells sorted from blood. The TCR comes from a man in his late teens or twenties in good health.

CDR3 region: CASSLASGGSHEQYF. Written as DNA, the CDR3 is TGTGCCAGCAGCTTAGCTAGCGGGGGTAGTCATGAGCAGTACTTC. The chain joins TRBV7-9 to TRBJ2-7; 9 positions match TRBD2. Looked up from germline, CDR1 is SEHNR and CDR2 is FQNEAQ (reference sequence). This CDR3 has 15 residues. V was clipped by 0 bases and J by 7 bases; unmatched bases: 7.